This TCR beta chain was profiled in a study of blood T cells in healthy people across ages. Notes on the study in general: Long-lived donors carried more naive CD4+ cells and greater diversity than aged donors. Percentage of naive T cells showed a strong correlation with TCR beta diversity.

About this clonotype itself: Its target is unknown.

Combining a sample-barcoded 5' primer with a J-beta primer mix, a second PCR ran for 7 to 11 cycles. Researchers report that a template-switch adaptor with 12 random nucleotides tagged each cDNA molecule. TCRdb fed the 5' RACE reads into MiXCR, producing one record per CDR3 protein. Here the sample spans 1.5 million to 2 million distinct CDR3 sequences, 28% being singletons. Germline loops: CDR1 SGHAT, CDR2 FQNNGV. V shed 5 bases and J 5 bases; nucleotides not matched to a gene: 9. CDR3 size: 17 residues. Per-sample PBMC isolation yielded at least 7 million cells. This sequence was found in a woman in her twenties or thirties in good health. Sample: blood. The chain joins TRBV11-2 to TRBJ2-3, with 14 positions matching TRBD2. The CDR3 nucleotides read TGTGCCAGCAGCCTCCTGCCGGGACTAGCGGGAGTAGATACGCAGTATTTT. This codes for CASSLLPGLAGVDTQYF.